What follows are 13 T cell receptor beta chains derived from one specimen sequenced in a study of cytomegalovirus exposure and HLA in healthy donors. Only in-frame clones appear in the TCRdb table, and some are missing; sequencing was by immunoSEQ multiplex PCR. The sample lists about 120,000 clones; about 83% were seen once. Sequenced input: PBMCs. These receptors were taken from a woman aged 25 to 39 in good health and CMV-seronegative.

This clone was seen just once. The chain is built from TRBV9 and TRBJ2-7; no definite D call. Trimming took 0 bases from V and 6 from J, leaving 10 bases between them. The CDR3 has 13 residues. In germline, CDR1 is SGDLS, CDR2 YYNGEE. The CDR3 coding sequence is TGTGCCAGCAGCGTAGCCGTAAACAGCGAGCAGTACTTC. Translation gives CASSVAVNSEQYF.

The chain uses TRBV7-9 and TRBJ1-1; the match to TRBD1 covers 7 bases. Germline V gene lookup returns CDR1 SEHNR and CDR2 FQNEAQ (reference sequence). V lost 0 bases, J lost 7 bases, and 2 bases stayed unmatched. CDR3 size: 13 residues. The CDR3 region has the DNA TGTGCCAGCAGCTTAGCAGGGGGCGTTGAAGCTTTCTTT. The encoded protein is CASSLAGGVEAFF.

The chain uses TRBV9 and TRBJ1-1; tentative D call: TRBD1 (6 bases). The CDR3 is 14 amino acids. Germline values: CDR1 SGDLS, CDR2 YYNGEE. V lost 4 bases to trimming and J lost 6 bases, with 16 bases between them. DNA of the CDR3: TGTGCCAGCAGCCCTTCGGCCTCAGGGGCTGAAGCTTTCTTT. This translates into CASSPSASGAEAFF.

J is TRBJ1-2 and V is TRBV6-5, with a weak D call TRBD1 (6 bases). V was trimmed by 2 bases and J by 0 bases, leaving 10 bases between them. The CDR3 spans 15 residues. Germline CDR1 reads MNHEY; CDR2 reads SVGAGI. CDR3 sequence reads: CASSYGGQTNYGYTF. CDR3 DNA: TGTGCCAGCAGTTACGGTGGACAGACTAACTATGGCTACACCTTC.

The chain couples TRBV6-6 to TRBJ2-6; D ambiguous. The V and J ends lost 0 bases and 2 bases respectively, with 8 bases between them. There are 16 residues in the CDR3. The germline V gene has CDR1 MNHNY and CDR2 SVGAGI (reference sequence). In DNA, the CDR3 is TGTGCCAGCAGTTACTCGAGGCAAGCTGGGGCCAACGTCCTGACTTTC. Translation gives CASSYSRQAGANVLTF.

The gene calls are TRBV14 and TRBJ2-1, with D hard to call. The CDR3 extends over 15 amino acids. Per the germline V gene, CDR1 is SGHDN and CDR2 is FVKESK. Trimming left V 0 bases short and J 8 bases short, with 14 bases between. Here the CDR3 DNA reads TGTGCCAGCAGCCAAGATCTGACGGGTCGGGATGAGCAGTTCTTC. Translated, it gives CASSQDLTGRDEQFF.

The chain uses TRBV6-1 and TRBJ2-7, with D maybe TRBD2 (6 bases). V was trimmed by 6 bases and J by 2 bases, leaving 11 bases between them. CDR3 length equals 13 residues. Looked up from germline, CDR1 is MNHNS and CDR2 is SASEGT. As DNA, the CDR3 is TGTGCCAGCAGCCTAGCGATTACCTACGAGCAGTACTTC. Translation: CASSLAITYEQYF.

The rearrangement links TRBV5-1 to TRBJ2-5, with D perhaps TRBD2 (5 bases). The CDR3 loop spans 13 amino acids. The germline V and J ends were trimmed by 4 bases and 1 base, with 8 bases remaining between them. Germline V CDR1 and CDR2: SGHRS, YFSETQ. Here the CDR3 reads CASSIGVQETQYF. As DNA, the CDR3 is TGCGCCAGCAGCATCGGGGTCCAAGAGACCCAGTACTTC.

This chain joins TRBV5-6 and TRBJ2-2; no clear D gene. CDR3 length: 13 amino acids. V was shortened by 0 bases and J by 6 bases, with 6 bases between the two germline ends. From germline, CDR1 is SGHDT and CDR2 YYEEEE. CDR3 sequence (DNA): TGTGCCAGCAGCTTGGTCCTATCCGGGGAGCTGTTTTTT. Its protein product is CASSLVLSGELFF. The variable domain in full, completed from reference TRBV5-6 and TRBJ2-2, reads DAGVTQSPTHLIKTRGQQVTLRCSPKSGHDTVSWYQQALGQGPQFIFQYYEEEERQRGNFPDRFSGHQFPNYSSELNVNALLLGDSALYLCASSLVLSGELFFGEGSRLTVL.

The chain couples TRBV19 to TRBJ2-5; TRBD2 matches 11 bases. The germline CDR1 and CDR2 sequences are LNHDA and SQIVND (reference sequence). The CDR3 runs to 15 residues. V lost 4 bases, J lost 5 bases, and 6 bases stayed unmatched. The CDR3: CASSTIAGGPETQYF. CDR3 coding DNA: TGTGCCAGTAGTACCATAGCGGGGGGGCCGGAGACCCAGTACTTC. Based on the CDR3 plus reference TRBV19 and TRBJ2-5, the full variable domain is DGGITQSPKYLFRKEGQNVTLSCEQNLNHDAMYWYRQDPGQGLRLIYYSQIVNDFQKGDIAEGYSVSREKKESFPLTVTSAQKNPTAFYLCASSTIAGGPETQYFGPGTRLLVL.

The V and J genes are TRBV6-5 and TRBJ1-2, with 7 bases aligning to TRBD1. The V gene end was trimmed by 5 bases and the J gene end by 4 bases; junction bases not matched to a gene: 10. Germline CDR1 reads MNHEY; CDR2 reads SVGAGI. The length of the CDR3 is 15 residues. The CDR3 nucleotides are TGTGCCAGCAGTGTCACAGGGGCATGGACCTATGGCTACACCTTC. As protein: CASSVTGAWTYGYTF.

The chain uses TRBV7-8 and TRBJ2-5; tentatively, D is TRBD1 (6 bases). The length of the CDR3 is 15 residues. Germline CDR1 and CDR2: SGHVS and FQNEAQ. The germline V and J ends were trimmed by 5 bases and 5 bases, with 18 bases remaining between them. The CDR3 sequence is CASSQGGEYIETQYF. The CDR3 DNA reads TGTGCCAGCAGCCAAGGGGGAGAGTATATTGAGACCCAGTACTTC.

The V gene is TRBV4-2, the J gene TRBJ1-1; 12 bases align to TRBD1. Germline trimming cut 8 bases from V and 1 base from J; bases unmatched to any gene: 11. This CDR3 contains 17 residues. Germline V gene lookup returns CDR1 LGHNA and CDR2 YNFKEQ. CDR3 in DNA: TGTGCCAGCTCCCCCTGGGACAGGGGGCCGGAGAACACTGAAGCTTTCTTT. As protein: CASSPWDRGPENTEAFF.